Given below is one TCR beta chain in context. What it binds is unknown. This sample is part of a study of cytomegalovirus exposure and HLA in healthy donors. Findings and limits, study-wide: Several of the most significant clusters appeared, in a later analysis, to be linked to common viral pathogens. It is likely that the observed cluster of highly shared sequence variants was a sequencing artifact.

Use of 60 Vbeta and 13 Jbeta primers characterized the PCR. Only in-frame clones appear in the TCRdb table, and some are missing; sequencing was by immunoSEQ multiplex PCR. The table includes about 69,000 clones, approximately 68% detected once. Healthy bone marrow donors made up the cohort. The germline V gene has CDR1 SGHDN and CDR2 FVKESK. This CDR3 is built from 16 residues. The germline V and J ends were trimmed by 0 bases and 7 bases, with 13 bases remaining between them. The genes are TRBV14 and TRBJ1-6; perhaps TRBD1 as D (5 bases). This TCR derives from a woman aged 25 to 39 in good health and CMV-seronegative. The specimen was PBMCs. The CDR3 protein is CASSQELRQRNSPLHF. The CDR3 bases are TGTGCCAGCAGCCAAGAATTGAGACAGAGAAATTCACCCCTCCACTTT.